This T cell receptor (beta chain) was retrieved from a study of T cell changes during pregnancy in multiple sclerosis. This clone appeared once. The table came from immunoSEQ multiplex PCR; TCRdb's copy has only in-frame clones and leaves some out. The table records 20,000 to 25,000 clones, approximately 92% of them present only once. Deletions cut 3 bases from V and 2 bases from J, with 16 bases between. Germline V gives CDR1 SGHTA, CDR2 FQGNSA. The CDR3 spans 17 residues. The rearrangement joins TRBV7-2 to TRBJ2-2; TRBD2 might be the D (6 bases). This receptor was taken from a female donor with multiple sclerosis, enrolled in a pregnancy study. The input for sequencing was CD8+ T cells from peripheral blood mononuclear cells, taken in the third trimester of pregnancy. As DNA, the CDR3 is TGTGCCAGCAGCTTGGAGGGGTGGGGACTCAACACCGGGGAGCTGTTTTTT. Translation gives CASSLEGWGLNTGELFF.